This record concerns one T cell receptor (beta chain) sequence. Researchers used genomic DNA as the template to profile TCR beta VDJ and CDR3. TCRdb called the reads again in MiXCR, with one record for every CDR3 protein. The sample lists roughly 170,000 distinct CDR3 sequences, 50% to 75% occurring once. The sample comes from a study of CD8+CD57+ T cells in acquired aplastic anemia. Trimming took off 4 bases at V and 8 bases at J, with 11 bases between the two ends. Germline assignment: CDR1 SQVTM and CDR2 ANQGSEA. This CDR3 is 11 amino acids long. The genes are TRBV29-1 and TRBJ1-2, with D possibly matching TRBD1 (5 bases). The sample was sorted CD4+, CD8+, or CD8+CD57+ T cells (not recorded which) from PBMCs. This TCR was recovered from a human donor in good health. The CDR3 DNA is TGCAGCGTTGGTGGGGCCTGGGGCTACACCTTC. Protein: CSVGGAWGYTF. The variable domain in full, completed from reference TRBV29-1 and TRBJ1-2, reads SAVISQKPSRDICQRGTSLTIQCQVDSQVTMMFWYRQQPGQSLTLIATANQGSEATYESGFVIDKFPISRPNLTFSTLTVSNMSPEDSSIYLCSVGGAWGYTFGSGTRLTVV.